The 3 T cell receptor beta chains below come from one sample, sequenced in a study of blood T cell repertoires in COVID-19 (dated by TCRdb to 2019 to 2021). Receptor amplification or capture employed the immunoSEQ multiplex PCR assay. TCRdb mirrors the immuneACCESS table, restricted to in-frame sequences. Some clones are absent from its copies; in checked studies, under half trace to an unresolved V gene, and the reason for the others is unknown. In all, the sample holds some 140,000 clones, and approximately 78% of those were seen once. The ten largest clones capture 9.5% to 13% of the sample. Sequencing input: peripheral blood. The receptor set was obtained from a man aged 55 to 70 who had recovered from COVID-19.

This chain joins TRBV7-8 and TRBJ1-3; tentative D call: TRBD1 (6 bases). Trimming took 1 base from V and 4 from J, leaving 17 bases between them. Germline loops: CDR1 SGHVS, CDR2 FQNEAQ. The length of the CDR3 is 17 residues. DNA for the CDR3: TGTGCCAGCAGCTTAGATACACCAGGGGCGGCGGGAAACACCATATATTTT. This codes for CASSLDTPGAAGNTIYF.

The CDR3 DNA sequence: TGTGCCAGCTCCTTCGAGACAGGGTATCAAGATACGCAGTATTTT. It translates to CASSFETGYQDTQYF. This rearrangement joins TRBV28 to TRBJ2-3; 7 nucleotides align to TRBD1. V lost 8 bases and J lost 5; bases outside the gene matches: 13. The germline gives CDR1 MDHEN, CDR2 SYDVKM. CDR3 size: 15 residues.

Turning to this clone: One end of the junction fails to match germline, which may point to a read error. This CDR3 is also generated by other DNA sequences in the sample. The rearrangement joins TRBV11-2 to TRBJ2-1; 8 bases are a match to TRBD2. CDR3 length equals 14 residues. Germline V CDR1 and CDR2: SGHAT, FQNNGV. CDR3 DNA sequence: TGTGCCCGCAGCTGGCGGGGGGCGGGGGGCCAGCAGTTCTTC. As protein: CARSWRGAGGQQFF.